Listed below are T cell receptor beta chains from one sample, sequenced in a study of blood T cell repertoires in COVID-19. This table comes from immunoSEQ multiplex PCR, and its TCRdb copy is limited to in-frame clones, with some not included. Of 70,000 to 85,000 clones in the sample, more than 75% were seen once. The sample comprised peripheral blood. The receptors were gathered from a woman aged 55 to 70 with acute or convalescent COVID-19. CDR3s include the opening cysteine and the closing phenylalanine or tryptophan. The D gene is left open where the match is weak. The listing skips clone size in some rows; elsewhere it reads once, few, many or a size class.

v_call: TRBV28; d_call: -; j_call: TRBJ1-5; clone_size: few; cdr3_nt: TGTGCCAGCAGTTTATTGTCAGGGGTGGTAGCCCAGCATTTT; cdr3_aa: CASSLLSGVVAQHF
v_call: TRBV4-2; d_call: -; j_call: TRBJ1-2; clone_size: -; cdr3_nt: TGTGCCAGCAGCCAAGCGGACTCTAACTATGGCTACACCTTC; cdr3_aa: CASSQADSNYGYTF
v_call: TRBV7-9; d_call: TRBD2; j_call: TRBJ2-1; clone_size: -; cdr3_nt: TGTGCCAGCAGCTATCGCGGGGGGGCCGCGAATGAGCAGTTCTTC; cdr3_aa: CASSYRGGAANEQFF
v_call: TRBV7-7; d_call: -; j_call: TRBJ2-2; clone_size: -; cdr3_nt: TGTGCCAGCAGCTCCGTCGGGGGCACCGGGGAGCTGTTTTTT; cdr3_aa: CASSSVGGTGELFF
v_call: TRBV21-1; d_call: -; j_call: TRBJ2-6; clone_size: -; cdr3_nt: TGTGCCAGCAGCAAACTGAGAGAGGCTAGCTCTGGGGCCAACGTCCTGACTTTC; cdr3_aa: CASSKLREASSGANVLTF
v_call: TRBV2; d_call: TRBD2; j_call: TRBJ2-2; clone_size: once; cdr3_nt: TGTGCCAGCAGAGAAGACTGGACTAGCGCCGGGGAGCTGTTTTTT; cdr3_aa: CASREDWTSAGELFF
v_call: TRBV28; d_call: -; j_call: TRBJ2-7; clone_size: -; cdr3_nt: TGTGCCAGCAGTGTGGACAGTACCTACGAGCAGTACTTC; cdr3_aa: CASSVDSTYEQYF
v_call: TRBV12-3/TRBV12-4; d_call: -; j_call: TRBJ2-1; clone_size: -; cdr3_nt: TGTGCCAGCAGGGCACCGGGGAATGAGCAGTTCTTC; cdr3_aa: CASRAPGNEQFF
v_call: TRBV30; d_call: -; j_call: TRBJ1-3; clone_size: -; cdr3_nt: TGTGCCTGGAGTGCAGGGAACTCTGGAAACACCATATATTTT; cdr3_aa: CAWSAGNSGNTIYF
v_call: TRBV19; d_call: TRBD1; j_call: TRBJ1-5; clone_size: -; cdr3_nt: TGTGCCAGTAGTAGCCGGACAGGGGGCATGGTGCAGCCCCAGCATTTT; cdr3_aa: CASSSRTGGMVQPQHF